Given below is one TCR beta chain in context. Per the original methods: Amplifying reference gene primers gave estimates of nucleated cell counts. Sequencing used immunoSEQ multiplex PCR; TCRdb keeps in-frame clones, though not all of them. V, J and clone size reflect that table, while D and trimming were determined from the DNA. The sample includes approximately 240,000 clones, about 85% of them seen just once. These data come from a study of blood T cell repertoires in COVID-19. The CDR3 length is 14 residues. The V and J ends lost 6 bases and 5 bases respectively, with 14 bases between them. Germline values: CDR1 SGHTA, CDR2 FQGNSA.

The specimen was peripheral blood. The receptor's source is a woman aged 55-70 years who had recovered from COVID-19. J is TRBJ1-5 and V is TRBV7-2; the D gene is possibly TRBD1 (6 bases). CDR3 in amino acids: CASRSGGAYQPQHF. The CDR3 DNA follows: TGTGCCAGCAGGTCGGGGGGGGCCTATCAGCCCCAGCATTTT.